This T cell receptor (beta chain) was sequenced during a study of T cell clonotyping in hematopoietic cell transplantation (dated by TCRdb to about 2021). In terms of the full investigation: The study collected more than 120 blood samples from approximately 40 consecutive transplant recipients and their related donors. Patient recruitment ran from 2015 to early 2017, and follow-up continued until September 2020 or death.

With the immunoSEQ assay, which is a bias-controlled multiplex PCR relying on V- and J-specific primers, TCR beta CDR3 regions were amplified from genomic DNA. In a second PCR step, the CDR3 amplicons were tagged with a proprietary barcode plus Illumina adapter sequences. An Illumina MiSeq instrument was used for sequencing of the CDR3 libraries. On the authors' methods: Export and quality control were handled in immunoSEQ Analyzer 3.0, while downstream analyses relied on R Bioconductor and Immunarch. Only productive rearrangements within the normalized downsampled data set were used in the calculation of repertoire metrics. In the normalized cohort, a clonotype counted as pathologically expanded if the clonotype was larger than 5 templates. The Inverse Simpson Index was used to measure repertoire diversity. To capture all clonotypes, CMV-specificity analyses were performed on the non-normalized data set. Imported from immuneACCESS, the table was reduced by TCRdb to in-frame sequences with V and J called. These copies leave out some clones; in studies compared against another copy, an unresolved V gene accounts for under half, and the cause of the remainder is not known. For V, J and clone size, that table is used; D and trimming come from the DNA. The sample table shows 3,500 to 4,500 clones, and approximately 95% are seen once. Clones ranked in the top ten supply under 0.95% of the sample.

What the study reported, not specific to this receptor: Sample size was limited, and cells were not sorted, so CD4 and CD8 repertoire contributions could not be separated. Donor and pretransplant recipient Inverse Simpson Index values predicted broader posttransplant TCR repertoire diversity. Overlap with donor repertoires was found for only a small fraction of recipient repertoires, with over 95% found to appear de novo at the given depth. After transplant, TCR diversity in recipients dropped, and pathologically expanded clonotypes climbed progressively between day 30 and day 180.

The time point label on this specimen signifies: 30 days after allo-HCT. Blood from recipients was drawn roughly 28 days before transplant, then again at days 30, 100 and 180 after transplant. Using Nuclei Lysis Solution, genomic DNA was extracted from unfractionated peripheral blood mononuclear cells that were either fresh or cryopreserved. For this clone: Its antigen is currently not known. No quality values exist for individual bases; no much larger clone is one base distant.

V loses 2 bases, J loses 6 bases, and the germline ends lie 10 bases apart. Spanning cysteine to phenylalanine, the CDR3 consists of 13 amino acids. Just CDR3 DNA is preserved here, 39 bases in frame from base 1. According to the germline V gene, CDR1 reads SGHVS and CDR2 reads FQNEAQ. This sequence originates from a male patient aged 45 to 59 who had an allogeneic stem cell transplant from a related donor, so the T cells may come from the graft donor. Some clones in this sample may be carry-over from other donors' samples. The rearrangement joined TRBV7-8 to TRBJ1-2; a tentative D call is TRBD1 (6 bases match). Sequenced material: PBMCs, taken 30 days after allogeneic stem cell transplant. The nucleotides are TGTGCCAGCAGCTTATGGGCAGGGGATGGCTACACCTTC. Its protein reads: CASSLWAGDGYTF.